This T cell receptor beta chain appears in the sequencing data of a study of shared clonotypes between healthy human individuals. CDR1 MNHEY and CDR2 SMNVEV come from the germline V gene (reference sequence). Trimming pared 5 bases from V and 1 base from J, leaving 10 bases between. CDR3 length: 14 residues. Produced via immunoSEQ multiplex PCR; TCRdb's table is partial and in-frame only. This table has roughly 2.2 million clones, around 92% appearing once. Sequenced material: naive CD4+ T cells from PBMCs. Subset: CD45RA+ positively selected. This TCR came from a man in his late teens or twenties in good health. Some clones in this sample may be carry-over from other donors' samples. J is TRBJ2-3 and V is TRBV27; unclear D gene. Written as DNA, the CDR3 is TGTGCCAGCAGTCCACGGGCCCGCACAGATACGCAGTATTTT. The encoded protein is CASSPRARTDTQYF.